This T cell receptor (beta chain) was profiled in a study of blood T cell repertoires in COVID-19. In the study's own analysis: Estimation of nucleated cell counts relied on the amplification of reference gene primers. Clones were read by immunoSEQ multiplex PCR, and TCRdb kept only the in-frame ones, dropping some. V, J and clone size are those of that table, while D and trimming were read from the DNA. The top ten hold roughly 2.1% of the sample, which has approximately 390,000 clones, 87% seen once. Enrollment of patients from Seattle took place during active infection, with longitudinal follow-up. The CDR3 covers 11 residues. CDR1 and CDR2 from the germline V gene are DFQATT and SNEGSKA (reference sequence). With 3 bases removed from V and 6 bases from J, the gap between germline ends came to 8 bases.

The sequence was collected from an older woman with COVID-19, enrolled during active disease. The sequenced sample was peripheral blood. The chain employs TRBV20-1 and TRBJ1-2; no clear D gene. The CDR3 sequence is CSASPGNGYTF. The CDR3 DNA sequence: TGCAGTGCTAGCCCCGGGAATGGCTACACCTTC.